This T cell receptor beta chain was identified during a study of OX40 agonist ivuxolimab in advanced cancers. Regarding this clone: As yet, its antigen is unknown.

Study observations and caveats: At 0.1 to 3.0 mg/kg, clonal expansion of CD4+ and CD8+ blood T cells had occurred by week 6.

Assay used: immunoSEQ multiplex PCR; TCRdb lists only in-frame clones, some missing. The repertoire holds tens of thousands of clones, with 65% to 85% as singletons. CDR1 and CDR2 (germline): MNHEY, SVGAGI. With 7 bases removed from V and 2 bases from J, the gap between germline ends came to 14 bases. CDR3 length: 14 residues. V gene TRBV6-5 combines with J gene TRBJ1-2; the D is unclear. Here the sequenced sample was CD4+ or CD8+ T cells sorted from blood, taken in a trial of the OX40 agonist ivuxolimab. The clonotype comes from an adult with an advanced solid tumor such as melanoma, head and neck, liver or kidney cancer. The CDR3 here is CASTYGRGNYGYTF. The CDR3 bases are TGTGCCAGCACCTACGGACGGGGAAACTATGGCTACACCTTC.